The 24 T cell receptor beta chains in this list originate from one sample, sequenced in a study of immune evolution from preneoplasia to lung adenocarcinoma (dated by TCRdb to the early 2020s). Preparation of the library involved the immunoSEQ multiplex PCR assay. This is the immuneACCESS table as TCRdb keeps it, with only in-frame sequences that have V and J called. A part of the clones is gone; compared with another copy, unresolved V genes explain less than half, and the rest is unexplained. The sample profile shows several thousand clones; about 50% of them were found once. The ten largest make up 23% of the sample. Sequencing input: FFPE normal lung tissue adjacent to the tumor. The receptors derive from a person between 50 and 60 years old with lung adenocarcinoma.

V is TRBV18 and J is TRBJ1-2; D unresolved. This CDR3 is 16 amino acids long. The germline CDR1 and CDR2 sequences are KGHSH and LQKENI. Trimming cost V 2 bases and J 1 base, with 14 bases left between them. The CDR3 sequence: CASSPKGQAFNYGYTF. The DNA for the CDR3 is TGTGCCAGCTCACCAAAGGGCCAGGCCTTTAACTATGGCTACACCTTC.

V gene TRBV9 combines with J gene TRBJ1-4, with D uncertain. This CDR3 is built from 15 residues. Germline V gene sequence: CDR1 SGDLS, CDR2 YYNGEE. Deletions cut 4 bases from V and 3 bases from J, with 13 bases between. CDR3 amino acids: CASSLDGRSNEKLFF. The CDR3 DNA reads as TGTGCCAGCAGCCTCGACGGGAGATCTAATGAAAAACTGTTTTTT.

This chain links TRBV10-3 with TRBJ2-1; TRBD1 aligns across 8 bases. CDR3 length equals 16 residues. Looked up from germline, CDR1 is ENHRY and CDR2 is SYGVKD. V gave up 3 bases and J gave up 5 bases; unmatched junction bases: 9. CDR3 region: CAISEPKDRADNEQFF. In nucleotides, the CDR3 is TGTGCCATCAGTGAACCGAAGGACAGGGCTGACAATGAGCAGTTCTTC.

CDR3 loop: CASSYSSRFGQPQHF. The CDR3 nucleotides are TGTGCCAGCAGTTACTCCTCCCGCTTCGGTCAGCCCCAGCATTTT. The chain combines TRBV6-5 with TRBJ1-5; no clear D. This CDR3 is built from 15 residues. Per the germline V gene, CDR1 is MNHEY and CDR2 is SVGAGI. Trimming removed 0 bases from V and 6 bases from J, with 12 bases in between.

CDR3 in amino acids: CSVERSYEQYF. As DNA, the CDR3 is TGCAGCGTTGAAAGGTCTTACGAGCAGTACTTC. The J gene is TRBJ2-7, the V gene TRBV29-1; no firm D call. In germline, CDR1 is SQVTM, CDR2 ANQGSEA. The CDR3 extends over 11 amino acids. The V end was cut by 2 bases, the J end by 4 bases, with 6 bases between.

Only a few counts were recorded for this clone. V is TRBV28 and J is TRBJ2-1, with a tentative D call TRBD1 (6 bases). This CDR3 spans 16 amino acids. Looked up from germline, CDR1 is MDHEN and CDR2 is SYDVKM. Trimming cost V 6 bases and J 2 bases, with 17 bases left between them. The CDR3 DNA sequence: TGTGCCAGCAGAGCCTCTACAGGGCTCGCCTACAATGAGCAGTTCTTC. Its protein product is CASRASTGLAYNEQFF.

The CDR3 loop is CASGRVNTEAFF. CDR3 sequence (DNA): TGTGCCAGCGGCAGGGTGAACACTGAAGCTTTCTTT. The chain links TRBV9 to TRBJ1-1; D is perhaps TRBD1 (5 bases). Germline V lookup: CDR1 SGDLS, CDR2 YYNGEE. V lost 7 bases and J 0 bases, leaving 7 bases between the germline ends. The CDR3 has 12 amino acids.

This clone is judged large (0.1 to 1%). The chain couples TRBV6-5 to TRBJ2-7; no definite D call. This CDR3 spans 12 amino acids. Germline CDR1 is MNHEY and CDR2 is SVGAGI. V was trimmed by 6 bases and J by 3 bases, leaving 9 bases between them. CDR3 residues: CASSRHGYEQYF. The CDR3 DNA sequence: TGTGCCAGCAGCCGCCACGGCTACGAGCAGTACTTC.

The V gene is TRBV2, the J gene TRBJ1-2, with 7 bases identical to TRBD1. The CDR3 is 13 residues long. In germline, CDR1 is SNHLY, CDR2 FYNNEI. V shed 6 bases and J 8 bases; nucleotides not matched to a gene: 9. CDR3 residues: CASRMTGNRGYTF. Here the CDR3 DNA reads TGTGCCAGCAGGATGACAGGGAACCGCGGCTACACCTTC.

This clone was counted between two and nine times. This chain uses TRBV19 with TRBJ1-2, with D unclear. Trimming removed 3 bases from V and 1 base from J, with 6 bases in between. The CDR3 is 13 amino acids. Germline CDR1 reads LNHDA; CDR2 reads SQIVND (reference sequence). As DNA, the CDR3 is TGTGCCAGTAGTATTGTGGGTAACTATGGCTACACCTTC. Protein: CASSIVGNYGYTF.

The genes are TRBV7-3 and TRBJ2-3; D possibly uses TRBD1 or TRBD2 (5 bases each). Per the germline V gene, CDR1 is SGHTA and CDR2 is FQGTGA. The V gene lost 2 bases and the J gene lost 2 bases, with 8 bases spanning the gap. This CDR3 has 14 amino acids. The CDR3 reads CASSLLGTTDTQYF. The CDR3 DNA reads TGTGCCAGCAGCTTACTAGGGACCACAGATACGCAGTATTTT. Variable domain in full (rest from reference TRBV7-3 and TRBJ2-3): GAGVSQTPSNKVTEKGKYVELRCDPISGHTALYWYRQSLGQGPEFLIYFQGTGAADDSGLPNDRFFAVRPEGSVSTLKIQRTERGDSAVYLCASSLLGTTDTQYFGPGTRLTVL.

In its sample, this clone ranks as large (0.1 to 1%). The CDR3 bases are TGTGCCAGCAGTATCAGCGGGAGGTACGAGCAGTACTTC. Protein product: CASSISGRYEQYF. This chain connects TRBV27 to TRBJ2-7; 9 positions agree with TRBD2. CDR1 and CDR2 from the germline V gene are MNHEY and SMNVEV (reference sequence). J was trimmed by 4 bases and V by 5 bases; bases with no gene match: 3. CDR3 size: 13 residues.

The chain has TRBV30 and TRBJ1-4; D ambiguous. The CDR3 totals 13 residues. V lost 5 bases to trimming and J lost 4 bases, with 11 bases between them. Germline V gene lookup returns CDR1 GTSNPN and CDR2 SVGIG (reference sequence). The CDR3 coding sequence is TGTGCCTGGGACGAAGGCAATAATGAAAAACTGTTTTTT. It is translated as CAWDEGNNEKLFF.

This clone is labeled as large. The chain joins TRBV29-1 to TRBJ1-2, with D unclear. This CDR3 has 12 residues. Germline values: CDR1 SQVTM, CDR2 ANQGSEA. The V gene lost 4 bases and the J gene lost 9 bases, with 15 bases spanning the gap. CDR3 DNA sequence: TGCAGCGTTGCCCTCCGCGAGCGAAGCTACACCTTC. Its translation: CSVALRERSYTF.

The chain recombines TRBV5-1 with TRBJ2-7, with a possible D match to TRBD1 (5 bases). The CDR3 length is 12 residues. Germline-derived CDR1 and CDR2 are SGHRS and YFSETQ. With 5 bases removed from V and 2 bases from J, the gap between germline ends came to 8 bases. This CDR3 reads CASRDMAYEQYF. The CDR3 coding sequence is TGCGCCAGCAGGGACATGGCCTACGAGCAGTACTTC.

This clone was seen only once. The V and J genes are TRBV7-3 and TRBJ1-1, with D possibly being TRBD1 (5 bases). The V gene lost 8 bases and the J gene lost 6 bases, with 25 bases spanning the gap. The CDR3 extends over 16 amino acids. Looked up from germline, CDR1 is SGHTA and CDR2 is FQGTGA. The CDR3 protein is CASFPGEVSQGSEAFF. The CDR3 nucleotides read TGTGCCAGCTTTCCCGGGGAGGTGTCTCAGGGATCTGAAGCTTTCTTT.

By its share, this clone is medium-sized. The chain is built from TRBV18 and TRBJ1-1; 7 bases align to TRBD1. V lost 4 bases and J lost 6; bases outside the gene matches: 8. The CDR3 spans 14 residues. From germline, CDR1 is KGHSH and CDR2 LQKENI. CDR3 region: CASSLPGQRAEAFF. The CDR3 DNA reads TGTGCCAGCTCACTTCCGGGACAGAGAGCTGAAGCTTTCTTT.

This clone has more than one count but fewer than ten. The V call is TRBV6-6, the J call TRBJ2-1; TRBD2 agrees at 11 bases. The V gene end was trimmed by 6 bases and the J gene end by 5 bases; junction bases not matched to a gene: 0. Per the germline V gene, CDR1 is MNHNY and CDR2 is SVGAGI (reference sequence). The CDR3 covers 13 residues. The CDR3 DNA reads as TGTGCCAGCAGGGGACTAGCGGACAATGAGCAGTTCTTC. Translation gives CASRGLADNEQFF.

J is TRBJ2-7 and V is TRBV30; D unresolved. Trimming took 0 bases from V and 4 from J, leaving 4 bases between them. Germline V lookup: CDR1 GTSNPN, CDR2 SVGIG (reference sequence). This CDR3 contains 11 residues. Here the CDR3 DNA reads TGTGCCTGGAGTGTACAATACGAGCAGTACTTC. Translation gives CAWSVQYEQYF.

The genes are TRBV7-8 and TRBJ1-5, with 10 bases fitting TRBD1. Unmatched junction bases numbered 5, after V lost 3 bases and J lost 6 bases. Germline CDR1 reads SGHVS; CDR2 reads FQNEAQ. This CDR3 comprises 15 residues. CDR3 protein: CASSLGQGRPQPQHF. In DNA form, the CDR3 reads TGTGCCAGCAGCTTGGGACAGGGGCGACCTCAGCCCCAGCATTTT.

The V gene is TRBV9, the J gene TRBJ2-7, with 7 nucleotides matching TRBD2. V lost 4 bases and J lost 2; bases outside the gene matches: 9. Germline V gene lookup returns CDR1 SGDLS and CDR2 YYNGEE. CDR3 length: 15 amino acids. CDR3 loop: CASSLASGATYEQYF. As DNA, the CDR3 is TGTGCCAGCAGCCTTGCGAGCGGGGCTACCTACGAGCAGTACTTC.

This clone has only a few counts. The chain recombines TRBV7-9 with TRBJ2-5; the match to TRBD2 covers 12 bases. V gave up 5 bases and J gave up 4 bases; unmatched junction bases: 8. There are 16 residues in the CDR3. Germline CDR1 is SEHNR and CDR2 is FQNEAQ (reference sequence). CDR3 protein: CASSPRLAGVAETQYF. The CDR3 nucleotides are TGTGCCAGCAGCCCCAGACTAGCGGGAGTGGCAGAGACCCAGTACTTC.

The CDR3 DNA reads as TGCGCCAGCAGCCGGGGACAGCCGAGCACAGATACGCAGTATTTT. Translated: CASSRGQPSTDTQYF. The chain has TRBV4-1 and TRBJ2-3; 7 positions agree with TRBD1. Germline V CDR1 and CDR2: MGHRA, YSYEKL. Trimming removed 4 bases from V and 0 bases from J; junction bases left unmatched: 4. This CDR3 contains 15 residues.

This chain links TRBV6-5 with TRBJ1-1, with D maybe TRBD1 (5 bases). Germline lookup yields CDR1 MNHEY and CDR2 SVGAGI. Deletions cut 2 bases from V and 3 bases from J, with 10 bases between. The CDR3 is made up of 14 amino acids. CDR3 residues: CASSYQRRDTEAFF. CDR3 nucleotide sequence: TGTGCCAGCAGTTACCAACGCAGGGACACTGAAGCTTTCTTT.